A single sample gave rise to the 29 T cell receptor beta chains below, sequenced in a study of CXCR3-negative and CXCR3-positive naive CD8 T cells. The authors prepared UMI-labeled TRB cDNA libraries by 5' RACE. For each CDR3 protein, TCRdb gives one entry from its re-call of the 5' RACE reads, without DNA. Seen in this sample are roughly 89,000 distinct CDR3 sequences; the ten most common clones hold 1.7%. The source material was naive CXCR3- CD8+ T cells from blood. Subset here: CD45RO-CCR7+CD27+CD95- naive CD8+ T cells lacking CXCR3 (TNR3-). These receptors came from a human donor in good health. Some clones in this sample may be carry-over from other donors' samples.

V gene TRBV7-6 combines with J gene TRBJ2-2; TCRdb lists TRBD1, though no DNA is available to test this call. Germline V lookup: CDR1 SGHVS, CDR2 FNYEAQ. The CDR3 runs 16 residues. CDR3 loop: CASSLAPLGGSGELFF. Full variable domain (rest looked up from reference TRBV7-6 and TRBJ2-2): GAGVSQSPRYKVTKRGQDVALRCDPISGHVSLYWYRQALGQGPEFLTYFNYEAQQDKSGLPNDRFSAERPEGSISTLTIQRTEQRDSAMYRCASSLAPLGGSGELFFGEGSRLTVL.

The V gene is TRBV29-1, the J gene TRBJ1-1; as DNA is missing, the TRBD1 call by TCRdb cannot be tested. Per the germline V gene, CDR1 is SQVTM and CDR2 is ANQGSEA. CDR3 length equals 13 residues. This CDR3 is CSVNHDRGPEAFF.

The chain couples TRBV4-1 to TRBJ2-3; TCRdb's D call, TRBD1, is unchecked because there is no DNA. Germline V gene data show CDR1 as MGHRA and CDR2 as YSYEKL. The CDR3 extends over 16 amino acids. CDR3 amino acids: CASSHARDRGTDTQYF.

The CDR3 reads CASVGDSIYEQYF. This chain joins TRBV2 and TRBJ2-7; TCRdb selects TRBD2, and the lack of DNA leaves this call unchecked. The CDR3 length is 13 residues. Germline-derived CDR1 and CDR2 are SNHLY and FYNNEI.

This chain uses TRBV28 with TRBJ2-7; the D call from TCRdb, TRBD1, cannot be confirmed without DNA. The CDR3 runs to 14 residues. Germline lookup yields CDR1 MDHEN and CDR2 SYDVKM. The CDR3 sequence is CASRGRPVTYEQYF.

V and J are TRBV16 and TRBJ2-2. There are 15 residues in the CDR3. In germline, CDR1 is KGHSY, CDR2 FQNENV. CDR3 region: CASSHRHRPTGELFF.

CDR3 sequence reads: CSARGTGYYEQYF. The rearrangement links TRBV20-1 to TRBJ2-7; with no DNA, the TCRdb D assignment of TRBD1 cannot be verified. Germline V CDR1 and CDR2: DFQATT, SNEGSKA (reference sequence). This CDR3 has 13 residues.

The V and J genes are TRBV5-6 and TRBJ2-2; TCRdb's D call of TRBD2 is untestable without DNA. The CDR3 runs 18 residues. The germline V gene has CDR1 SGHDT and CDR2 YYEEEE. CDR3: CASSLVLAGPAGTGELFF.

The chain is built from TRBV29-1 and TRBJ2-1; TCRdb's D gene call, TRBD2, goes unchecked for lack of DNA. Germline V gene sequence: CDR1 SQVTM, CDR2 ANQGSEA. The CDR3 is made up of 14 amino acids. The CDR3: CSGTSGGAVDEQFF.

This chain joins TRBV15 and TRBJ2-5; TCRdb's D call of TRBD2 is untestable without DNA. The CDR3 runs 16 residues. Germline V CDR1 and CDR2: LNHNV, YYDKDF (reference sequence). Here the CDR3 reads CATSDNSGGAEETQYF.

This rearrangement joins TRBV27 to TRBJ2-7; TCRdb lists TRBD1, though no DNA is available to test this call. Germline V gene lookup returns CDR1 MNHEY and CDR2 SMNVEV (reference sequence). CDR3 length equals 15 residues. CDR3 sequence reads: CATTPVWQGAYEQYF.

This chain joins TRBV29-1 and TRBJ1-3. This CDR3 has 12 amino acids. CDR1 and CDR2 (germline): SQVTM, ANQGSEA. The chain's CDR3 is CSVPGLGNTIYF. The full variable domain, with the rest looked up from reference TRBV29-1 and TRBJ1-3, is SAVISQKPSRDICQRGTSLTIQCQVDSQVTMMFWYRQQPGQSLTLIATANQGSEATYESGFVIDKFPISRPNLTFSTLTVSNMSPEDSSIYLCSVPGLGNTIYFGEGSWLTVV.

The rearrangement joins TRBV5-1 to TRBJ1-1; TCRdb picks TRBD1, but there is no DNA to check that call. The CDR3 covers 14 residues. Germline V gene sequence: CDR1 SGHRS, CDR2 YFSETQ. CDR3 protein: CASSLDGANTEAFF.

The chain combines TRBV10-3 with TRBJ2-5. CDR1 and CDR2 from the germline V gene are ENHRY and SYGVKD. The CDR3 length is 13 residues. This chain's CDR3 is CAISVRQSETQYF.

The J gene is TRBJ2-2, the V gene TRBV6-5; TCRdb outputs TRBD1, but without DNA this stays unchecked. The CDR3 contains 17 residues. Per germline, CDR1 MNHEY and CDR2 SVGAGI. The CDR3 sequence: CASSYSRAGGDFGELFF.

In terms of frequency, this clonotype is medium-sized. The chain uses TRBV29-1 and TRBJ1-1; the TCRdb call, TRBD1, lacks DNA for checking. Germline V gene data show CDR1 as SQVTM and CDR2 as ANQGSEA. This CDR3 has 12 amino acids. The CDR3 is CSVSKDSSEAFF.

The chain links TRBV5-1 to TRBJ2-1; absent DNA, TCRdb's TRBD2 call cannot be checked. The CDR3 sequence is 17 residues long. Germline V gives CDR1 SGHRS, CDR2 YFSETQ. CDR3 residues: CANSPRTSGGSYNEQFF.

The chain has TRBV7-6 and TRBJ1-1. CDR3 size: 15 residues. Germline-derived CDR1 and CDR2 are SGHVS and FNYEAQ. The chain's CDR3 is CASSLEAVMNTEAFF.

The V gene is TRBV29-1, the J gene TRBJ1-2; TCRdb's D call of TRBD1 is untestable without DNA. CDR3 length: 11 residues. Germline V gene data show CDR1 as SQVTM and CDR2 as ANQGSEA. The CDR3 loop is CSDWGDYGYTF.

CDR3 in amino acids: CASSLGAVAVGYTF. The V and J genes are TRBV7-9 and TRBJ1-2; absent DNA, TCRdb's TRBD1 call cannot be checked. CDR3 length: 14 amino acids. Germline CDR1 is SEHNR and CDR2 is FQNEAQ (reference sequence).

The chain joins TRBV29-1 to TRBJ1-2. The CDR3 spans 11 residues. CDR1 is SQVTM, CDR2 ANQGSEA, per germline. The CDR3 loop reads CSADGLYGYTF.

The chain recombines TRBV20-1 with TRBJ2-1; the D gene TCRdb calls, TRBD1, cannot be checked with no DNA. The CDR3 is 16 amino acids. Looked up from germline, CDR1 is DFQATT and CDR2 is SNEGSKA (reference sequence). CDR3 residues: CSARRSGATSYNEQFF.

V usage is TRBV4-2 and J usage is TRBJ1-1; TCRdb indicates TRBD1, and absent DNA this call remains unverified. CDR3 length: 15 residues. In germline, CDR1 is LGHNA, CDR2 YNFKEQ. CDR3 amino acids: CASSQTTGLGTEAFF.

The chain carries TRBV19 and TRBJ2-1; TCRdb designates TRBD1, a call that cannot be tested without DNA. The CDR3 spans 14 residues. Germline values: CDR1 LNHDA, CDR2 SQIVND (reference sequence). This CDR3 is CASSIPWTGGEQFF.

The chain's CDR3 is CASSRAANYGYTF. This chain joins TRBV7-9 and TRBJ1-2. The CDR3 spans 13 residues. From germline, CDR1 is SEHNR and CDR2 FQNEAQ (reference sequence).

The CDR3 loop is CASGLGPDTQYF. The chain uses TRBV12-5 and TRBJ2-3. Germline CDR1 LGHNT, CDR2 FRNRAP. CDR3 size: 12 residues.

The J gene is TRBJ2-1, the V gene TRBV7-9; TCRdb picks TRBD2, but there is no DNA to check that call. The CDR3 is made up of 15 amino acids. CDR1 SEHNR and CDR2 FQNEAQ come from the germline V gene (reference sequence). CDR3 sequence: CASSLTSGGQDEQFF.

The chain employs TRBV7-9 and TRBJ1-2; TCRdb's D call, TRBD1, is unchecked because there is no DNA. Germline lookup yields CDR1 SEHNR and CDR2 FQNEAQ (reference sequence). The CDR3 contains 15 residues. This chain's CDR3 is CASSARGPDNYGYTF.

The chain joins TRBV14 to TRBJ2-1; TCRdb picks TRBD1, but there is no DNA to check that call. Germline CDR1 SGHDN, CDR2 FVKESK. The CDR3 extends over 13 amino acids. CDR3 region: CASSQGKGNEQFF. Full variable domain (missing parts from reference TRBV14 and TRBJ2-1): EAGVTQFPSHSVIEKGQTVTLRCDPISGHDNLYWYRRVMGKEIKFLLHFVKESKQDESGMPNNRFLAERTGGTYSTLKVQPAELEDSGVYFCASSQGKGNEQFFGPGTRLTVL.